The 5 T cell receptor beta chains reported below all come from one sample, sequenced in a study of T cell changes during pregnancy in multiple sclerosis. TCRdb keeps only in-frame clones here, not all; method: immunoSEQ multiplex PCR. The table lists 65,000 to 85,000 clones, more than 80% of them singletons, with 0.21% in the top ten. The sequencing used CD4+ T cells from peripheral blood mononuclear cells, collected before pregnancy. These receptors came from a female donor with multiple sclerosis, enrolled in a pregnancy study.

The rearrangement uses TRBV6-5 and TRBJ1-5; D ambiguous. The V gene's germline CDR1 is MNHEY and CDR2 SVGAGI. The CDR3 has 15 amino acids. Between the trimmed V and J ends, which lost 6 bases and 0 bases, there was a span of 12 bases. In DNA form, the CDR3 reads TGTGCCAGCAGCCTCGGGAGTTATAGCAATCAGCCCCAGCATTTT. This gives the protein CASSLGSYSNQPQHF.

This clone was observed once. V is TRBV6-6 and J is TRBJ1-4, with D unresolved. V was trimmed by 2 bases and J by 7 bases, leaving 17 bases between them. The CDR3 consists of 16 residues. Germline CDR1 is MNHNY and CDR2 is SVGAGI (reference sequence). CDR3 protein: CASSYGGPREGEKLFF. Written as DNA, the CDR3 is TGTGCCAGCAGTTACGGTGGGCCCCGGGAGGGTGAAAAACTGTTTTTT.

CDR3 coding DNA: TGTGCCAGCTCACCGAACGGCTATGGCTACACCTTC. Protein: CASSPNGYGYTF. V gene TRBV18 combines with J gene TRBJ1-2; D not certain. Germline CDR1 reads KGHSH; CDR2 reads LQKENI. The CDR3 consists of 12 residues. The V and J ends lost 3 bases and 4 bases respectively, with 6 bases between them.

This clone was recorded only once. The rearrangement links TRBV18 to TRBJ1-5, with D possibly TRBD1 on 5 matching bases. The CDR3 is made up of 13 amino acids. V was trimmed by 6 bases and J by 8 bases, leaving 14 bases between them. Germline V gene data show CDR1 as KGHSH and CDR2 as LQKENI. The CDR3 sequence is CASSLDPGEPQHF. For the CDR3, the DNA is TGTGCCAGCTCTCTGGACCCGGGGGAGCCCCAGCATTTT. Filled out from reference TRBV18 and TRBJ1-5, the complete variable domain reads NAGVMQNPRHLVRRRGQEARLRCSPMKGHSHVYWYRQLPEEGLKFMVYLQKENIIDESGMPKERFSAEFPKEGPSILRIQQVVRGDSAAYFCASSLDPGEPQHFGDGTRLSIL.

This clone was found once. The chain couples TRBV27 to TRBJ2-1, with TRBD1 as a possible D gene (5 bases). The CDR3 consists of 16 residues. The germline gives CDR1 MNHEY, CDR2 SMNVEV (reference sequence). Between the trimmed V and J ends, which lost 4 bases and 4 bases, there was a span of 17 bases. DNA for the CDR3: TGTGCCAGCAGTTCATACAGGATAAAGAGTTACAATGAGCAGTTCTTC. Translation: CASSSYRIKSYNEQFF.